Below, one T cell receptor (beta chain) is given with its context. These data come from a study of T cell changes during pregnancy in multiple sclerosis. J gave up 0 bases and V 4 bases, and 9 bases lay outside the gene matches. The CDR3 has 19 amino acids. The germline CDR1 and CDR2 sequences are SGHRS and YFSETQ. TCRdb keeps only in-frame clones here, not all; method: immunoSEQ multiplex PCR. The data contain some 20,000 clones, 70% to 90% of them singletons. Source: CD4+ T cells from peripheral blood mononuclear cells, taken in the first trimester of pregnancy. The gene calls are TRBV5-1 and TRBJ2-3; TRBD2 matches 15 bases. The TCR sequence derives from a female donor in good health, enrolled as a control in a pregnancy study. The CDR3 region has the DNA TGCGCCAGCAGCCCGGGACTAGCGGGAGGCCGCCCTAGCACAGATACGCAGTATTTT. Protein: CASSPGLAGGRPSTDTQYF. The entire variable domain, with the rest obtained from reference TRBV5-1 and TRBJ2-3, is as follows: KAGVTQTPRYLIKTRGQQVTLSCSPISGHRSVSWYQQTPGQGLQFLFEYFSETQRNKGNFPGRFSGRQFSNSRSEMNVSTLELGDSALYLCASSPGLAGGRPSTDTQYFGPGTRLTVL.